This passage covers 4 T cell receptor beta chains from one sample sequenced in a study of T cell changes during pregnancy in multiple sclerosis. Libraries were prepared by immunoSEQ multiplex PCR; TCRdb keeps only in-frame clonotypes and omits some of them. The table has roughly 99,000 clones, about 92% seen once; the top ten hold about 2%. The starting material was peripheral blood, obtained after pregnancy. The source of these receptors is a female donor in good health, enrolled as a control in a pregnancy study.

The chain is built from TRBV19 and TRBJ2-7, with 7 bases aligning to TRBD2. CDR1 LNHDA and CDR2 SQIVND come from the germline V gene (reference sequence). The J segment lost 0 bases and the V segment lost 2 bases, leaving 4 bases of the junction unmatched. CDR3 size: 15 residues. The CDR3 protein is CASSIRGGSSYEQYF. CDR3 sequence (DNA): TGTGCCAGTAGTATAAGGGGCGGGAGCTCCTACGAGCAGTACTTC.

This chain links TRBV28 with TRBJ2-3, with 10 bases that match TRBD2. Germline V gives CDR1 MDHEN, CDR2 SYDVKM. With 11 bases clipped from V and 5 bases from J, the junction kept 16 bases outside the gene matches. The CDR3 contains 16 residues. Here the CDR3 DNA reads TGTGCCTGGAGGTCTAGCGGGAGCGACGAGGGAGATACGCAGTATTTT. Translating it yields CAWRSSGSDEGDTQYF.

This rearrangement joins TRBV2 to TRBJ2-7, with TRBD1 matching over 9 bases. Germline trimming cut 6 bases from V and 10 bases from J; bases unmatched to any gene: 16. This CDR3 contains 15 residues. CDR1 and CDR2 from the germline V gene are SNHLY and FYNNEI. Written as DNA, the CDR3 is TGTGCCAGCAGCCGACCTGGACAGGGGACCTCGAAACAGTACTTC. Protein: CASSRPGQGTSKQYF.

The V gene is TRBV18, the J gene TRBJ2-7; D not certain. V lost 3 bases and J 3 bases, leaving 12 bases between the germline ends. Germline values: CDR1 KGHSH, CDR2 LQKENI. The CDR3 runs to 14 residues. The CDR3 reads CASSPGRANYEQYF. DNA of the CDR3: TGTGCCAGCTCACCGGGCCGCGCGAACTACGAGCAGTACTTC.